These 9 T cell receptor beta chains were all obtained from the same sample, sequenced in a study of blood T cell repertoires in COVID-19. Assay: immunoSEQ multiplex PCR; the TCRdb copy retains only in-frame clones and omits some. Of nearly 350,000 clones in the sample, around 88% are singletons; the top ten hold 2.5% to 3.5%. The sample was peripheral blood. All receptors come from a man between 25 and 39 years old with active or convalescent COVID-19.

This rearrangement joins TRBV4-1 to TRBJ2-1; 7 nucleotides align to TRBD1. Germline loops: CDR1 MGHRA, CDR2 YSYEKL. The CDR3 runs 15 residues. Trimming took 7 bases from V and 0 from J; bases not matched to a gene: 6. In nucleotides, the CDR3 is TGCGCCAGCACCACAGGGGCAGGCTCCTACAATGAGCAGTTCTTC. The encoded protein is CASTTGAGSYNEQFF.

The chain couples TRBV4-1 to TRBJ1-4; the match to TRBD1 covers 7 bases. Germline loops: CDR1 MGHRA, CDR2 YSYEKL. J gave up 3 bases and V 3 bases, and 7 bases lay outside the gene matches. CDR3 length equals 16 residues. This chain's CDR3 is CASSHLTGTANEKLFF. The CDR3 DNA reads as TGCGCCAGCAGCCATCTCACCGGGACAGCTAATGAAAAACTGTTTTTT.

This chain links TRBV19 with TRBJ2-1, with TRBD2 as a possible D gene (5 bases). The CDR3 extends over 16 amino acids. In germline, CDR1 is LNHDA, CDR2 SQIVND (reference sequence). V was clipped by 5 bases and J by 1 base, with 15 bases between them. CDR3 sequence: CASSRPGETSYNEQFF. The DNA for the CDR3 is TGTGCCAGTAGTCGACCCGGGGAGACGTCCTACAATGAGCAGTTCTTC.

This chain uses TRBV6-5 with TRBJ1-5; D not resolved. V lost 0 bases to trimming and J lost 9 bases, with 15 bases between them. Per the germline V gene, CDR1 is MNHEY and CDR2 is SVGAGI. This CDR3 has 15 amino acids. In DNA, the CDR3 is TGTGCCAGCAGTTACTCGACTGGATCGGGATGGCCCCAGCATTTT. Residues: CASSYSTGSGWPQHF.

The chain links TRBV28 to TRBJ1-5; possibly TRBD1 for D (5 bases). V lost 8 bases to trimming and J lost 2 bases, with 7 bases between them. The CDR3 covers 12 residues. The V gene's germline CDR1 is MDHEN and CDR2 SYDVKM. DNA for the CDR3: TGTGCCAGCGCGGGGGGCAATCAGCCCCAGCATTTT. Its translation is CASAGGNQPQHF.

V is TRBV30 and J is TRBJ1-3; D not resolved. With 6 bases removed from V and 4 bases from J, the gap between germline ends came to 10 bases. Germline assignment: CDR1 GTSNPN and CDR2 SVGIG (reference sequence). The CDR3 is 12 amino acids. CDR3 sequence (DNA): TGTGCCTGTGTCACAGACGGAAACACCATATATTTT. This sequence encodes CACVTDGNTIYF.

The gene calls are TRBV7-2 and TRBJ2-5; D not certain. Trimming pared 2 bases from V and 1 base from J, leaving 11 bases between. Germline values: CDR1 SGHTA, CDR2 FQGNSA. This CDR3 contains 15 residues. CDR3 sequence (DNA): TGTGCCAGCAGCTTACGTTCCAGACTCCAAGAGACCCAGTACTTC. Its protein is CASSLRSRLQETQYF. Full variable domain (missing parts from reference TRBV7-2 and TRBJ2-5): GAGVSQSPSNKVTEKGKDVELRCDPISGHTALYWYRQSLGQGLEFLIYFQGNSAPDKSGLPSDRFSAERTGGSVSTLTIQRTQQEDSAVYLCASSLRSRLQETQYFGPGTRLLVL.

The chain couples TRBV19 to TRBJ2-1; 9 nucleotides align to TRBD1. Losses at the gene ends were 10 bases for V and 6 bases for J; bases not matched to a gene: 7. Germline V gene data show CDR1 as LNHDA and CDR2 as SQIVND (reference sequence). The length of the CDR3 is 13 residues. In DNA form, the CDR3 reads TGTGCCACTCGACAGGGGGGCCGCAATGAGCAGTTCTTC. Protein product: CATRQGGRNEQFF.

The V call is TRBV5-8, the J call TRBJ1-5; D is undetermined. The length of the CDR3 is 13 residues. The V end was cut by 2 bases, the J end by 5 bases, with 8 bases between. The germline CDR1 and CDR2 sequences are SGHTS and YDEGEE. The DNA of the CDR3 is TGTGCCAGCAGCTTTACGGAGTATCAGCCCCAGCATTTT. Protein sequence: CASSFTEYQPQHF.